The clone carrying this TCR beta chain was recorded a few times. What it binds is unknown. These data belong to a study of early T cells in non-severe SARS-CoV-2 infection. Across the whole study: Unpaired chains resulted from sequencing bulk RNA of unsorted whole blood.

This CDR3 spans 15 amino acids. With 5 bases removed from V and 5 bases from J, the gap between germline ends came to 15 bases. Germline V gene sequence: CDR1 SGHTA, CDR2 FQGTGA. Points from the study as a whole: Using VDJdb, the matching emphasized anti-spike CD8 responses while missing private and CD4 specificities.

Each single cDNA molecule received a unique molecular identifier. From the 5' RACE reads, TCRdb called clonotypes with MiXCR, one entry per CDR3 protein. The sample has about 62,000 distinct CDR3 sequences, about 9.3% seen once. The receptor was derived from an adult who was a healthcare worker with PCR-confirmed SARS-CoV-2 infection or an uninfected control (not recorded which). Sequencing was performed on whole blood. The genes are TRBV7-3 and TRBJ2-2; D call uncertain. As DNA, the CDR3 is TGTGCCAGCAGCCCCCGGGTCCCAAAGACCGGGGAGCTGTTTTTT. It is translated as CASSPRVPKTGELFF.